Listed here is a single TCR beta chain. These data originate in a study of T cells in localized non-small cell lung cancer. The V end was cut by 7 bases, the J end by 0 bases, with 19 bases between. Looked up from germline, CDR1 is MNHEY and CDR2 is SMNVEV (reference sequence). The CDR3 is made up of 17 amino acids. The assay was immunoSEQ multiplex PCR, and TCRdb's table has in-frame clones only and misses some. This table has over 65,000 clones, approximately 84% appearing once. The chain uses TRBV27 and TRBJ2-4; weak D call: TRBD2 (6 bases). The sequence derives from a female donor aged 60 or older with stage I lung adenocarcinoma. Sample: peripheral blood, taken before any cancer treatment. The chain's CDR3 is CASTPGGRMLAKNIQYF. The CDR3 nucleotides read TGTGCCAGCACCCCTGGGGGGAGGATGTTAGCCAAAAACATTCAGTACTTC.